Below, 2 T cell receptor beta chains from the same sample are listed, as sequenced in a study of blood T cell repertoires in COVID-19. TCRdb's table, derived via immunoSEQ multiplex PCR, lists solely in-frame clones and lacks some. Among 50,000 or so clones, more than 85% were seen once, and the ten largest hold roughly 0.99%. Sequenced: peripheral blood. The receptor source for this set is a man in his 60s with COVID-19, enrolled during active disease.

The chain is built from TRBV6-6 and TRBJ2-5, with TRBD2 as a possible D gene (5 bases). The CDR3 is made up of 13 amino acids. Germline CDR1 is MNHNY and CDR2 is SVGAGI (reference sequence). The V and J ends lost 10 bases and 2 bases respectively, with 14 bases between them. CDR3 loop: CATKLGAQETQYF. CDR3 nucleotides: TGTGCCACCAAACTAGGCGCTCAAGAGACCCAGTACTTC.

V and J are TRBV5-1 and TRBJ2-3; D is perhaps TRBD1 (6 bases). The CDR3 extends over 14 amino acids. The ends were cut back, 4 bases at V and 7 bases at J, with 16 bases in the middle. Germline CDR1 reads SGHRS; CDR2 reads YFSETQ. The CDR3 DNA reads TGCGCCAGCAGCCCGGGACACCTCGGGAATACGCAGTATTTT. Its protein product is CASSPGHLGNTQYF.